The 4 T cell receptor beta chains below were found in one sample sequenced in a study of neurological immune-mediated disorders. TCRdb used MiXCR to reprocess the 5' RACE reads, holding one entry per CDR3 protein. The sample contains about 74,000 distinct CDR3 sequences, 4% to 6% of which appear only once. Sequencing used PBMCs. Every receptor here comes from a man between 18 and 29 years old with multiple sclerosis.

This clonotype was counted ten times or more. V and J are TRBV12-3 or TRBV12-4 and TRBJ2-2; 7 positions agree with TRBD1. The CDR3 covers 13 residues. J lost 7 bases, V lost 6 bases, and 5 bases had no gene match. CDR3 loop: CASRTGVVGELFF. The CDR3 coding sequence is TGTGCCAGCAGAACAGGGGTGGTCGGGGAGCTGTTTTTT.

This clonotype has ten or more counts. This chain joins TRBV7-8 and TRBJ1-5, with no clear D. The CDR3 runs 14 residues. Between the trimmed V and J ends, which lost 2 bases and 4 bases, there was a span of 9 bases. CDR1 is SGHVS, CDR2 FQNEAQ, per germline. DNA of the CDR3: TGTGCCAGCAGCTTAATGGCAGCAAATCAGCCCCAGCATTTT. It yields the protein CASSLMAANQPQHF. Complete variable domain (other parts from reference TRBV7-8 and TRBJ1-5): GAGVSQSPRYKVAKRGQDVALRCDPISGHVSLFWYQQALGQGPEFLTYFQNEAQLDKSGLPSDRFFAERPEGSVSTLKIQRTQQEDSAVYLCASSLMAANQPQHFGDGTRLSIL.

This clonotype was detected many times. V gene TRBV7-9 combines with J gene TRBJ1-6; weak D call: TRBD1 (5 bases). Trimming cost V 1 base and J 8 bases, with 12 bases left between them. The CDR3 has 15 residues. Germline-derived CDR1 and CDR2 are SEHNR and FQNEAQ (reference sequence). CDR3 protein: CASSLGSGDDSPLHF. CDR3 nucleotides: TGTGCCAGCAGCTTAGGGTCCGGGGACGATTCACCCCTCCACTTT.

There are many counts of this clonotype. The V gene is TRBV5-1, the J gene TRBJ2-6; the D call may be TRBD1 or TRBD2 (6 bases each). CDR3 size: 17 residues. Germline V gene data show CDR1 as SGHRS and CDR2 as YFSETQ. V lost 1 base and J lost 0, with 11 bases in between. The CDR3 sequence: CASSLRGGSSGANVLTF. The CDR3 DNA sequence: TGCGCCAGCAGCTTGAGAGGGGGGAGCTCTGGGGCCAACGTCCTGACTTTC.